These 28 T cell receptor beta chains share one sample of origin, sequenced in a study of Graves' ophthalmopathy and Graves' hyperthyroidism. Amplification of the TCR beta CDR3 regions used RNA transcripts (as template). First-round RT-PCR used HTBI primers; second-round multiplex PCR followed. TCRdb called the multiplex PCR reads again in MiXCR, with one record for every CDR3 protein. The sample carries around 400,000 distinct CDR3 sequences, about 21% recorded once. Input material: peripheral blood. The source of these receptors is a woman between 18 and 29 years old with stable Graves' hyperthyroidism.

Ten or more counts support this clonotype. This chain joins TRBV6-1 and TRBJ2-7; a possible D gene is TRBD2 (5 bases). Deletions cut 8 bases from V and 11 bases from J, with 19 bases between. Germline V lookup: CDR1 MNHNS, CDR2 SASEGT. The CDR3 sequence is 12 residues long. CDR3 coding DNA: TGTGCCAGCCTACTACACCGGGATTCTAAGTACTTC. It codes for CASLLHRDSKYF.

This clonotype was observed at least ten times. The chain employs TRBV20-1 and TRBJ2-7, with a tentative D call TRBD1 (5 bases). Germline loops: CDR1 DFQATT, CDR2 SNEGSKA (reference sequence). The V gene lost 0 bases and the J gene lost 6 bases, with 9 bases spanning the gap. The CDR3 totals 12 residues. CDR3 protein: CSARDRVFEQYF. CDR3 nucleotides: TGCAGTGCTAGAGACAGGGTTTTCGAGCAGTACTTC.

This clonotype has ten or more counts. The genes are TRBV18 and TRBJ1-2; 9 nucleotides line up with TRBD1. The length of the CDR3 is 14 residues. Germline V gene sequence: CDR1 KGHSH, CDR2 LQKENI. Trimming removed 3 bases from V and 8 bases from J; junction bases left unmatched: 7. The CDR3 nucleotides read TGTGCCAGCTCACCTACGACAGGGGGTATAGGCTACACCTTC. Encoded protein: CASSPTTGGIGYTF.

This clonotype was detected many times. The V gene is TRBV7-2, the J gene TRBJ1-3, with D uncertain. The CDR3 has 15 amino acids. V gave up 5 bases and J gave up 3 bases, with 14 bases separating them. Per the germline V gene, CDR1 is SGHTA and CDR2 is FQGNSA. The CDR3 region is CASSLFVNRGNTIYF. CDR3 DNA sequence: TGTGCCAGCAGCCTCTTCGTGAACCGTGGAAACACCATATATTTT.

This clonotype showed up many times. The chain has TRBV25-1 and TRBJ1-1, with D unresolved. The CDR3 is 16 amino acids. V was pared by 3 bases and J by 0 bases, with 14 bases between. Germline V gene lookup returns CDR1 MGHDK and CDR2 SYGVNS. The CDR3 nucleotides are TGTGCCAGCAGTGATATTAAGGGCGGCATGAACACTGAAGCTTTCTTT. It translates to CASSDIKGGMNTEAFF.

This clonotype has a count of ten or more. The chain uses TRBV6-6 and TRBJ1-6; D gene unclear. CDR3 length: 12 amino acids. Per germline, CDR1 MNHNY and CDR2 SVGAGI (reference sequence). Trimming pared 2 bases from V and 9 bases from J, leaving 5 bases between. CDR3 loop: CASSYGGSPLHF. CDR3 bases: TGTGCCAGCAGTTACGGAGGTTCACCCCTCCACTTT.

This clonotype was counted at least ten times. The chain employs TRBV20-1 and TRBJ2-7; TRBD2 is a possible D gene (6 bases). Germline-derived CDR1 and CDR2 are DFQATT and SNEGSKA (reference sequence). There are 13 residues in the CDR3. The V gene lost 2 bases and the J gene lost 6 bases, with 14 bases spanning the gap. CDR3 amino acids: CSARSGPGGEQYF. The CDR3 DNA follows: TGCAGTGCTAGATCGGGACCCGGGGGCGAGCAGTACTTC.

The chain combines TRBV19 with TRBJ1-1; D not resolved. CDR1 and CDR2 from the germline V gene are LNHDA and SQIVND (reference sequence). The ends were cut back, 0 bases at V and 5 bases at J, with 13 bases in the middle. The CDR3 runs 15 residues. The CDR3 here is CASSIDQQRQTEAFF. The CDR3 bases are TGTGCCAGTAGTATAGATCAGCAGCGGCAAACTGAAGCTTTCTTT.

A note on this clonotype: This clone may be a read error of a much larger clone one base away. The chain has TRBV20-1 and TRBJ2-7; the D gene is possibly TRBD2 (5 bases). The CDR3 totals 13 residues. CDR1 is DFQATT, CDR2 SNEGSKA, per germline (reference sequence). CDR3 DNA sequence: TGCAGTGCTAGCCGGGAAGTGACCTACGAGCTGTACTTC. As protein: CSASREVTYELYF.

This clonotype was picked up many times. The chain has TRBV12-3 or TRBV12-4 and TRBJ1-2, with 7 bases fitting TRBD1. Trimming at V came to 7 bases and at J to 0 bases, leaving 8 bases not matched to a gene. The CDR3 spans 15 residues. In DNA, the CDR3 is TGTGCCAGCACTCAGGGGGGGGCTGCTAACTATGGCTACACCTTC. This gives the protein CASTQGGAANYGYTF.

This clonotype has ten or more counts. V is TRBV12-3 or TRBV12-4 and J is TRBJ1-5; 9 bases match TRBD1. V lost 6 bases and J lost 8; bases outside the gene matches: 11. The CDR3 contains 15 residues. Here the CDR3 reads CASSPFQGQGEPQHF. The CDR3 nucleotides read TGTGCCAGCAGCCCATTCCAGGGACAGGGAGAGCCCCAGCATTTT.

This clonotype has at least ten counts. V and J are TRBV12-3 or TRBV12-4 and TRBJ1-3; no reliable D call. The CDR3 spans 12 residues. The ends were cut back, 8 bases at V and 3 bases at J, with 8 bases in the middle. CDR3 in DNA: TGTGCCAGCCACCAAAATGGAAACACCATATATTTT. It codes for CASHQNGNTIYF.

In regard to this clonotype: A much larger clone is a single base away; this may be a read error. V and J are TRBV6-2 or TRBV6-3 and TRBJ1-5; the D is unclear. Trimming stripped 8 bases from V and 4 bases from J, with 18 bases between. CDR1 is MNHEY, CDR2 SVGEGT, per germline. This CDR3 is 15 amino acids long. CDR3 sequence (DNA): TGTGCCAGCCATGACGGCGGTGGGGAAAATCAGCCCCAGCATTTT. It specifies CASHDGGGENQPQHF.

The chain employs TRBV3-1 and TRBJ1-5; maybe TRBD1 (5 bases). Germline CDR1 LGHDT, CDR2 YNNKEL (reference sequence). This CDR3 is built from 14 residues. Deletions cut 4 bases from V and 7 bases from J, with 14 bases between. This chain's CDR3 is CASSLTGEGQPQHF. In DNA, the CDR3 is TGTGCCAGCAGCCTGACGGGGGAGGGCCAGCCCCAGCATTTT.

The V and J genes are TRBV6-5 and TRBJ1-1; no clear D. The CDR3 is 12 amino acids. CDR1 is MNHEY and CDR2 is SVGAGI in the germline V gene. Trimming pared 4 bases from V and 11 bases from J, leaving 14 bases between. In DNA form, the CDR3 reads TGTGCCAGCAGTTTAGCCCGGGTGGCCGCTTTCTTT. This sequence encodes CASSLARVAAFF.

This clonotype was detected many times. In DNA, the CDR3 is TGTGCCACCAGTGAACCTGGACGCAGGGAGACCCAGTACTTC. This translates into CATSEPGRRETQYF. The rearrangement links TRBV24-1 to TRBJ2-5; D is unresolved. Trimming pared 4 bases from V and 5 bases from J, leaving 13 bases between. Per germline, CDR1 KGHDR and CDR2 SFDVKD. This CDR3 has 14 residues.

This clonotype was detected many times. As DNA, the CDR3 is TGTGCCAGCAGCGCCTCGCAGGAGACCCAGTACTTC. Translation: CASSASQETQYF. The chain couples TRBV7-9 to TRBJ2-5; D uncertain. V lost 5 bases, J lost 5 bases, and 9 bases lay in between. This CDR3 is built from 12 residues. Germline loops: CDR1 SEHNR, CDR2 FQNEAQ (reference sequence).

The table lists this clonotype with a few counts. The chain is built from TRBV6-2 or TRBV6-3 and TRBJ2-7, with D perhaps matching TRBD1 or TRBD2 (5 bases each). Germline CDR1 is MNHEY and CDR2 is SVGEGT. Trimming stripped 7 bases from V and 6 bases from J, with 19 bases between. The CDR3 extends over 14 amino acids. DNA of the CDR3: TGTGCCAGCAAAAGGACGGGGCCCTACGTCGAGCAGTACTTC. This sequence encodes CASKRTGPYVEQYF.

This sequence joins TRBV6-2 or TRBV6-3 and TRBJ1-6, with TRBD1 identical over 7 bases. The V gene's germline CDR1 is MNHEY and CDR2 SVGEGT. The junction had 10 bases not matched to a gene; V was cut back by 11 bases and J by 6 bases. The CDR3 contains 14 residues. CDR3: CAGTSGQPNSPLHF. The DNA for the CDR3 is TGTGCCGGAACATCGGGACAGCCTAATTCACCCCTCCACTTT.

Many counts were recorded for this clonotype. The V and J genes are TRBV6-2 or TRBV6-3 and TRBJ2-7; 16 bases are a match to TRBD2. The length of the CDR3 is 18 residues. J was trimmed by 6 bases and V by 2 bases; bases with no gene match: 10. Per the germline V gene, CDR1 is MNHEY and CDR2 is SVGEGT. In DNA, the CDR3 is TGTGCCAGCAGTTACGTCCCGGGACTAGCGGGAGGGCCTCTCGAGCAGTACTTC. Protein: CASSYVPGLAGGPLEQYF.

This clonotype has a single count. The rearrangement joins TRBV6-1 to TRBJ2-7, with D uncertain. The CDR3 extends over 11 amino acids. Trimming shortened V by 7 bases and J by 5 bases, and 9 bases separated the two germline ends. From germline, CDR1 is MNHNS and CDR2 SASEGT. Here the CDR3 DNA reads TGTGCCAGCAAACTCCGGAACGAGCAGTACTTC. It translates to CASKLRNEQYF.

This clonotype has at least ten counts. This rearrangement joins TRBV20-1 to TRBJ2-7; the match to TRBD1 covers 7 bases. The CDR3 sequence is 12 residues long. Germline CDR1 and CDR2: DFQATT and SNEGSKA (reference sequence). With V trimmed by 5 bases and J by 6 bases, 7 bases remained unmatched. CDR3 DNA: TGCAGTGCTGTTCGACAGGGCGGCGAGCAGTACTTC. Translation gives CSAVRQGGEQYF.

This clonotype was picked up many times. The chain links TRBV20-1 to TRBJ2-7, with 7 bases that match TRBD2. The CDR3 runs to 15 residues. Germline CDR1 and CDR2: DFQATT and SNEGSKA (reference sequence). Losses at the gene ends were 0 bases for V and 3 bases for J; bases not matched to a gene: 8. The CDR3 nucleotides are TGCAGTGCTAGAGACTTGTTTCGGGAGGACTACGAGCAGTACTTC. It codes for CSARDLFREDYEQYF.

This clonotype was observed a few times. V is TRBV20-1 and J is TRBJ1-1, with D maybe TRBD1 (5 bases). V dropped 6 bases and J dropped 1 base, with 15 bases sitting between them. This CDR3 has 14 residues. Germline V gene lookup returns CDR1 DFQATT and CDR2 SNEGSKA (reference sequence). In nucleotides, the CDR3 is TGCAGTGCCTATGGGGCCCGGGGGAACACTGAAGCTTTCTTT. Its translation: CSAYGARGNTEAFF.

The chain uses TRBV27 and TRBJ1-1; TRBD1 might be the D (6 bases). The CDR3 extends over 14 amino acids. From germline, CDR1 is MNHEY and CDR2 SMNVEV (reference sequence). The V end was cut by 2 bases, the J end by 6 bases, with 13 bases between. The chain's CDR3 is CASSLTLQGPEAFF. As DNA, the CDR3 is TGTGCCAGCAGTTTAACCTTACAGGGTCCTGAAGCTTTCTTT.

This rearrangement joins TRBV6-5 to TRBJ1-2; a possible D gene is TRBD1 (5 bases). This CDR3 has 15 amino acids. Per the germline V gene, CDR1 is MNHEY and CDR2 is SVGAGI. Trimming left V 4 bases short and J 7 bases short, with 19 bases between. The CDR3 DNA is TGTGCCAGCAGTTCTACCCCGGGGGGAGTATCTGGCTACACCTTC. Its protein product is CASSSTPGGVSGYTF.

This clonotype was detected ten times or more. The V call is TRBV20-1, the J call TRBJ1-1; possible D gene TRBD1, 5 bases. Germline loops: CDR1 DFQATT, CDR2 SNEGSKA (reference sequence). V gave up 2 bases and J gave up 0 bases, with 10 bases separating them. The CDR3 is made up of 14 amino acids. In nucleotides, the CDR3 is TGCAGTGCTAGATTTCAGGGATTGAACACTGAAGCTTTCTTT. Translation gives CSARFQGLNTEAFF.

This clonotype was counted ten times or more. The CDR3 DNA is TGTGCCAGCAGTTACTTCTGGCTAGCGGGAGGCGCCCAGTACTTC. Encoded protein: CASSYFWLAGGAQYF. The V call is TRBV6-2 or TRBV6-3, the J call TRBJ2-5; 11 nucleotides align to TRBD2. The CDR3 runs 15 residues. The germline V gene has CDR1 MNHEY and CDR2 SVGEGT. V lost 1 base and J lost 9; bases outside the gene matches: 7.